This TCR beta chain emerged from a study of blood T cell repertoires in COVID-19 (dated by TCRdb to 2018 to 2021). About the investigation overall: Samples covering the acute and convalescent phases of COVID-19 were provided by collaborators in the United States, Italy and Spain. The material from the prospective study consisted of cDNA or gDNA derived from T cells, B-cell-depleted T cells, or PBMCs. The dataset comprised deeply sampled blood TCRbeta repertoires from subjects exposed to, actively infected with, or recovered from COVID-19. A freely available public database, intended as a resource for researchers studying the immune response to SARS-CoV-2, is where the repertoires were released. Samples were obtained from the ongoing ImmuneRACE study (first 160 participants) and from 1,200 or so subjects provided by 6 global collaborators. Nearly every sample came with metadata listing a de-identified subject ID, COVID-19 status, age in years and sex. HLA class I and class II types, where available, came from metadata supplied by the sample provider rather than from assay-based typing. The paper as a whole reports these results and caveats: The amount of clinical and demographic metadata varied by source and participant and was provided uncurated.

Spanning cysteine to phenylalanine, the CDR3 consists of 15 amino acids. Only the CDR3 DNA stays, 45 bases, in frame from base 1. For CDR1 and CDR2, the germline V gene lists MDHEN and SYDVKM. V lost 3 bases and J lost 6 bases; the stretch between them is 14 bases long. Whole blood was collected in K2EDTA tubes by collaborating institutions according to the institutions' own protocols. For TCRbeta analysis, collaborators shipped samples as frozen whole blood, isolated PBMCs, or DNA extracted from either of those sample types. TCRbeta CDR3 regions were amplified from genomic DNA using the immunoSEQ Assay, a bias-controlled multiplex PCR. The study's processing was this. The number of nucleated cells in each sample was estimated by amplification of reference gene primers within the assay. Sequence reads were collapsed and filtered to measure the absolute abundance of every unique TCRbeta CDR3 rearrangement. For each sample, productive Simpson clonality was calculated by taking the square root of Simpson's diversity index across productive rearrangements. TCRdb's version of the immuneACCESS table is confined to in-frame rearrangements and falls short of the full clone set. An unresolved V gene accounts for under half of the shortfall where checked; the remainder is of unknown origin. V and J calls and clone size come straight from that table; D and trimming were deduced from the DNA. This sample has about 240,000 clones in its table, and about 90% of those were observed once. The ten largest clones represent 6.2% of the sample.

About this clone: Its antigen target is currently unknown. Within one base of it there is no much larger clone, and no base qualities were kept.

The chain is assembled from TRBV28 and TRBJ2-2; TRBD2 is a possible D gene, resting on 5 matching bases. The receptor was isolated from a man between 60 and 75 years old with acute or convalescent COVID-19. The specimen was peripheral blood. CDR3 region: CASSLRLYGAGELFF. At the DNA level, the sequence is TGTGCCAGCAGTTTGCGACTATATGGCGCCGGGGAGCTGTTTTTT.